This T cell receptor beta chain was observed in a study of cytomegalovirus exposure and HLA in healthy donors. Study-wide results and caveats: In a later analysis, first-cohort TCR clusters were found to tend to co-occur in the 130 or so validation repertoires. Confirmation in vitro established that three CMV-associated chains were specific for CMV antigens.

Sequencing was performed with immunoSEQ multiplex PCR; in TCRdb, only in-frame clones are kept and a portion is missing. The sample yields over 150,000 clones, just over 85% seen once. Of note for this clone: Its specificity is unknown.

These donors were members of the roughly 110-subject validation cohort, a group separate from the approximately 670-subject first cohort. The sequenced material came from PBMCs. The receptor was isolated from a human donor in good health.

The CDR3 here is CASSLGRPQGYTF. CDR3 DNA sequence: TGTGCCAGCAGCTTGGGCAGGCCTCAGGGCTACACCTTC. The chain has TRBV5-8 and TRBJ1-2; D ambiguous. The germline V and J ends were trimmed by 0 bases and 8 bases, with 11 bases remaining between them. Looked up from germline, CDR1 is SGHTS and CDR2 is YDEGEE. CDR3 length: 13 amino acids. The entire variable domain, with the rest obtained from reference TRBV5-8 and TRBJ1-2, is as follows: EAGVTQSPTHLIKTRGQQATLRCSPISGHTSVYWYQQALGLGLQFLLWYDEGEERNRGNFPPRFSGRQFPNYSSELNVNALELEDSALYLCASSLGRPQGYTFGSGTRLTVV.